One sample yielded the 20 T cell receptor beta chains listed below, sequenced in a study of cytomegalovirus exposure and HLA in healthy donors. The PCR employed 60 Vbeta primers together with 13 Jbeta primers. This table comes from immunoSEQ multiplex PCR, and its TCRdb copy is limited to in-frame clones, with some not included. The sample lists approximately 220,000 clones, around 79% occurring once. Sequencing was carried out using PBMCs. Receptors were obtained from a male donor in good health and CMV-seronegative.

The chain recombines TRBV6-6 with TRBJ2-7; TRBD1 might be the D (6 bases). The CDR3 extends over 16 amino acids. Germline V lookup: CDR1 MNHNY, CDR2 SVGAGI (reference sequence). Trimming stripped 0 bases from V and 0 bases from J, with 12 bases between. The CDR3 nucleotides are TGTGCCAGCAGTTACTCGTCAGGGGCCGGCTCCTACGAGCAGTACTTC. It encodes CASSYSSGAGSYEQYF.

The chain uses TRBV1 and TRBJ2-1; TRBD2 was called by the table and not checked on the DNA. TRBV1 is shown as a pseudogene. This CDR3 is built from 16 residues. The CDR3 coding sequence is TGCACCAGCAGCCACGTCATAGCGGGAGGGCCGTATGAGCAGTTCTTC. Translated: CTSSHVIAGGPYEQFF.

The rearrangement joins TRBV18 to TRBJ1-1; D not certain. Germline values: CDR1 KGHSH, CDR2 LQKENI. Trimming pared 1 base from V and 1 base from J, leaving 10 bases between. The CDR3 has 15 residues. CDR3 loop: CASSPRAVPNTEAFF. The DNA of the CDR3 is TGTGCCAGCTCACCACGGGCAGTACCGAACACTGAAGCTTTCTTT.

This chain connects TRBV19 to TRBJ1-1, with 7 bases identical to TRBD1. The CDR3 loop spans 16 amino acids. The junction had 14 bases not matched to a gene; V was cut back by 8 bases and J by 2 bases. CDR1 LNHDA and CDR2 SQIVND come from the germline V gene (reference sequence). CDR3 sequence: CASVKKLGQLNTEAFF. CDR3 nucleotides: TGTGCCAGTGTAAAAAAACTGGGACAGCTTAACACTGAAGCTTTCTTT.

The chain couples TRBV19 to TRBJ1-1; possibly TRBD1 for D (6 bases). Germline-derived CDR1 and CDR2 are LNHDA and SQIVND (reference sequence). CDR3 length: 14 residues. V lost 6 bases and J 2 bases, leaving 13 bases between the germline ends. The CDR3 nucleotides are TGTGCCAGTAGACTTAGGACAGTTAACACTGAAGCTTTCTTT. It yields the protein CASRLRTVNTEAFF.

The chain joins TRBV13 to TRBJ2-7, with TRBD1 matching 7 bases. The V gene's germline CDR1 is PRHDT and CDR2 FYEKMQ (reference sequence). The V segment lost 5 bases and the J segment 7 bases; nucleotides outside the gene matches: 11. The CDR3 has 14 residues. Here the CDR3 DNA reads TGTGCCAGCAGCGAGACAGGGTTTTTCCTGGAGCAGTACTTC. Translated, it gives CASSETGFFLEQYF. Together with reference TRBV13 and TRBJ2-7, the CDR3 gives the full variable domain: AAGVIQSPRHLIKEKRETATLKCYPIPRHDTVYWYQQGPGQDPQFLISFYEKMQSDKGSIPDRFSAQQFSDYHSELNMSSLELGDSALYFCASSETGFFLEQYFGPGTRLTVT.

A remark on this clone: Other DNA sequences within the sample encode an identical CDR3. This CDR3 is CAWSEGAGEKLFF. The CDR3 nucleotides are TGTGCCTGGAGTGAGGGGGCTGGCGAAAAACTGTTTTTT. The chain couples TRBV30 to TRBJ1-4; 7 nucleotides agree with TRBD1. Per the germline V gene, CDR1 is GTSNPN and CDR2 is SVGIG (reference sequence). With 1 base clipped from V and 8 bases from J, the junction kept 4 bases outside the gene matches. This CDR3 has 13 amino acids.

On this clone: The same CDR3 also results from other DNA sequences found in this sample. The chain employs TRBV28 and TRBJ2-7; TRBD1 is a possible D gene (6 bases). With 3 bases removed from V and 0 bases from J, the gap between germline ends came to 9 bases. The CDR3 is made up of 14 amino acids. Germline CDR1 MDHEN, CDR2 SYDVKM. The CDR3 protein is CASSLQGISYEQYF. CDR3 sequence (DNA): TGTGCCAGCAGTTTGCAGGGGATCTCCTACGAGCAGTACTTC.

V and J are TRBV5-4 and TRBJ2-7; D unclear. Trimming left V 5 bases short and J 4 bases short, with 16 bases between. Germline CDR1 reads SGHNT; CDR2 reads YYREEE (reference sequence). CDR3 length: 14 residues. The CDR3 sequence: CASRTSYSSYEQYF. The CDR3 DNA reads as TGTGCCAGCAGGACCAGTTACAGTAGTTACGAGCAGTACTTC.

In its sample, this clone was seen once. The CDR3 ends on some other residue instead of the conserved phenylalanine or tryptophan, so this is likely a read error. The chain couples TRBV5-6 to TRBJ1-1; 11 bases line up with TRBD1. Trimming at V came to 4 bases and at J to 3 bases, leaving 5 bases not matched to a gene. The CDR3 length is 15 residues. The V gene's germline CDR1 is SGHDT and CDR2 YYEEEE. In DNA, the CDR3 is TGTGCCAGCAGCGGGACAGGGGGAATGTACACTGAAGCTTTCCTT. Residues: CASSGTGGMYTEAFL.

This chain joins TRBV28 and TRBJ1-2; the match to TRBD1 covers 7 bases. Trimming took 7 bases from V and 8 from J; bases not matched to a gene: 7. The CDR3 extends over 12 amino acids. Germline V gene data show CDR1 as MDHEN and CDR2 as SYDVKM. DNA of the CDR3: TGTGCCAGCACCACACAGGGGCTCGGCTACACCTTC. It is translated as CASTTQGLGYTF.

The chain links TRBV27 to TRBJ2-2; 11 nucleotides line up with TRBD1. The trim removed 8 bases at V and 7 bases at J, leaving 6 bases unmatched. There are 14 residues in the CDR3. The germline V gene encodes CDR1 MNHEY and CDR2 SMNVEV (reference sequence). Here the CDR3 reads CASSGQGAIGELFF. CDR3 DNA: TGTGCCAGCTCCGGACAGGGGGCAATCGGGGAGCTGTTTTTT.

The J gene is TRBJ1-2, the V gene TRBV7-2; TRBD1 agrees at 8 bases. Germline CDR1 reads SGHTA; CDR2 reads FQGNSA. This CDR3 comprises 19 residues. Germline trimming cut 1 base from V and 0 bases from J; bases unmatched to any gene: 13. The CDR3 nucleotides read TGTGCCAGCAGCTTAGTCACTTTGGCAGGGGGCCATCCTAACTATGGCTACACCTTC. Its protein product is CASSLVTLAGGHPNYGYTF.

The CDR3 region has the DNA TGTGCCAGCAGTAAGACAGGGCGCTTATCAGCGGGCTACACCTTC. This encodes CASSKTGRLSAGYTF. V gene TRBV6-5 combines with J gene TRBJ1-2, with 7 bases fitting TRBD1. There are 15 residues in the CDR3. J gave up 8 bases and V 5 bases, and 14 bases lay outside the gene matches. CDR1 and CDR2 (germline): MNHEY, SVGAGI.

This clone appeared a few times. The V gene is TRBV30, the J gene TRBJ1-3; D uncertain. The CDR3 is made up of 14 amino acids. Germline CDR1 reads GTSNPN; CDR2 reads SVGIG (reference sequence). Trimming shortened V by 7 bases and J by 0 bases, and 13 bases separated the two germline ends. CDR3 loop: CAFDRGTSGNTIYF. DNA for the CDR3: TGTGCCTTTGACCGAGGCACCTCTGGAAACACCATATATTTT.

The gene calls are TRBV7-2 and TRBJ2-4; perhaps TRBD1 as D (6 bases). The CDR3 is 14 amino acids. With 1 base removed from V and 6 bases from J, the gap between germline ends came to 10 bases. CDR1 SGHTA and CDR2 FQGNSA come from the germline V gene. CDR3 in DNA: TGTGCCAGCAGCTTAGGGCAGGGGACAAACATTCAGTACTTC. It codes for CASSLGQGTNIQYF.

The chain has TRBV7-3 and TRBJ2-6; D is possibly TRBD2 (6 bases). Trimming pared 5 bases from V and 0 bases from J, leaving 8 bases between. The CDR3 is 15 amino acids. Germline V gene data show CDR1 as SGHTA and CDR2 as FQGTGA. CDR3 DNA sequence: TGTGCCAGCAGCCCCGGGGGCTCTGGGGCCAACGTCCTGACTTTC. Encoded protein: CASSPGGSGANVLTF.

In DNA, the CDR3 is TGTGCCAGCAGCTACAGGGGAGGAGGCTACACCTTC. This codes for CASSYRGGGYTF. The rearrangement links TRBV14 to TRBJ1-2, with 7 bases aligning to TRBD1. Germline-derived CDR1 and CDR2 are SGHDN and FVKESK. The CDR3 consists of 12 residues. V gave up 5 bases and J gave up 8 bases; unmatched junction bases: 5.

The chain couples TRBV27 to TRBJ2-1, with D possibly matching TRBD1 (6 bases). The CDR3 consists of 13 residues. Germline CDR1 reads MNHEY; CDR2 reads SMNVEV (reference sequence). Deletions cut 3 bases from V and 8 bases from J, with 11 bases between. DNA for the CDR3: TGTGCCAGCAGTTTGAGGGCAGGGGATGAGCAGTTCTTC. Residues: CASSLRAGDEQFF.

The genes are TRBV30 and TRBJ2-7; the match to TRBD1 covers 7 bases. With 6 bases clipped from V and 3 bases from J, the junction kept 11 bases outside the gene matches. This CDR3 contains 14 residues. CDR1 GTSNPN and CDR2 SVGIG come from the germline V gene (reference sequence). This chain's CDR3 is CACSTRQGYYEQYF. DNA for the CDR3: TGTGCCTGTTCCACCCGACAGGGATACTACGAGCAGTACTTC.